Here is one T cell receptor (beta chain) with its context. The sample is drawn from a study of identical twins. TCRdb ran MiXCR on the 5' RACE reads and lists one entry per CDR3 protein. Among about 920,000 distinct CDR3 sequences listed, about 12% were seen once. Germline values: CDR1 SEHNR, CDR2 FQNEAQ (reference sequence). V was shortened by 5 bases and J by 4 bases, with 8 bases between the two germline ends. The CDR3 is 12 residues long. The data also belong to a second study, concerning yellow fever vaccine responses in identical twins.

This TCR was recovered from a woman aged 18-29 years in good health. The rearrangement joins TRBV7-9 to TRBJ1-1; D is unresolved. Sequences were obtained from PBMCs. This chain's CDR3 is CASSPLSTEAFF. For the CDR3, the DNA is TGTGCCAGCAGCCCCCTTAGCACTGAAGCTTTCTTT.